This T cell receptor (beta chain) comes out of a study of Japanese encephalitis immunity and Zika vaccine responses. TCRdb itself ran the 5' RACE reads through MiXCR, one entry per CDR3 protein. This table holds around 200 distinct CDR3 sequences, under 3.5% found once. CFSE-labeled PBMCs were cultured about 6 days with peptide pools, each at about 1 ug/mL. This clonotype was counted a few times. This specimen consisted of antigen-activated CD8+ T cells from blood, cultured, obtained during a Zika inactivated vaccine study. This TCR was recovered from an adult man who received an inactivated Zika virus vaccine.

For the CDR3, the DNA is TGCGCCAGCAGCCTAACAGGGCTCGGGAACACTGAAGCTTTCTTT. Translated, it gives CASSLTGLGNTEAFF. The rearrangement joins TRBV4-3 to TRBJ1-1; D possibly corresponds to TRBD1 (6 bases). V was trimmed by 4 bases and J by 1 base, leaving 13 bases between them. CDR1 LGHNA and CDR2 YSLEER come from the germline V gene. The CDR3 extends over 15 amino acids.